This T cell receptor beta chain was found in a study of cytomegalovirus exposure and HLA in healthy donors. Study-wide results and caveats: TCR association rates varied by HLA locus in a later analysis, with DRB1 highest and HLA-C lowest. Common viral pathogens seemed, in a later analysis, to connect with several of the most significant clusters. Earlier results showed most TCR beta V segments being productive about 90% or about 30% of the time. In a later analysis, TCR beta V- and J-gene trimming showed a link to a missense DCLRE1C variant.

The primer mix had 60 Vbeta and 13 Jbeta primers. Some clones are missing from TCRdb's copy, which holds only in-frame ones; the method was immunoSEQ multiplex PCR. The table shows some 120,000 clones, with 81% occurring only once. This CDR3 is 13 amino acids long. Trimming shortened V by 4 bases and J by 0 bases, and 6 bases separated the two germline ends. Per the germline V gene, CDR1 is SNHLY and CDR2 is FYNNEI. Worth noting for this clone: Its antigen is not known.

The clonotype comes from a woman under 40 in good health and CMV-seronegative. The chain employs TRBV2 and TRBJ1-1; D gene uncertain. Source material: PBMCs. CDR3 region: CASSGPMNTEAFF. In DNA form, the CDR3 reads TGTGCCAGCAGTGGTCCCATGAACACTGAAGCTTTCTTT.